What follows are 21 T cell receptor beta chains derived from one specimen sequenced in a study of cytomegalovirus exposure and HLA in healthy donors. PCR was performed using 60 Vbeta and 13 Jbeta primers. Assay used: immunoSEQ multiplex PCR; TCRdb lists only in-frame clones, some missing. The data contain about 93,000 clones, 82% of them singletons. Material for sequencing was PBMCs. These receptors came from a man aged 45 to 65 in good health and CMV-seronegative.

This clone came up a few times. The chain joins TRBV5-6 to TRBJ1-6, with D possibly TRBD1 on 5 matching bases. V was shortened by 3 bases and J by 4 bases, with 14 bases between the two germline ends. This CDR3 is built from 16 residues. The germline gives CDR1 SGHDT, CDR2 YYEEEE. CDR3 protein: CASSSTGDRYNSPLHF. For the CDR3, the DNA is TGTGCCAGCAGCTCAACGGGGGATAGGTATAATTCACCCCTCCACTTT.

This clone showed up just once. The chain links TRBV7-2 to TRBJ2-7; 9 bases are shared with TRBD1. This CDR3 contains 13 residues. Germline CDR1 is SGHTA and CDR2 is FQGNSA. Losses at the gene ends were 3 bases for V and 8 bases for J; bases not matched to a gene: 5. The DNA of the CDR3 is TGTGCCAGCAGCTTCCGGACAGGGGAAAAGCAGTACTTC. Protein product: CASSFRTGEKQYF.

This CDR3 reads CASSLSWRRATHYEQYF. Written as DNA, the CDR3 is TGTGCCAGCAGTTTATCGTGGAGGAGGGCAACTCACTACGAGCAGTACTTC. V and J are TRBV27 and TRBJ2-7; D may be TRBD2 (6 bases). The germline gives CDR1 MNHEY, CDR2 SMNVEV (reference sequence). Trimming shortened V by 0 bases and J by 3 bases, and 18 bases separated the two germline ends. The CDR3 contains 17 residues.

This chain uses TRBV28 with TRBJ2-3, with 13 bases identical to TRBD2. Germline CDR1 MDHEN, CDR2 SYDVKM. CDR3 length equals 19 residues. With V trimmed by 1 base and J by 4 bases, 11 bases remained unmatched. The CDR3 sequence is CASSLSFPTSGRDADTQYF. CDR3 DNA sequence: TGTGCCAGCAGTTTATCGTTCCCCACTAGCGGGAGGGACGCAGATACGCAGTATTTT.

The rearrangement uses TRBV27 and TRBJ2-7; D might be TRBD1 (7 bases). From germline, CDR1 is MNHEY and CDR2 SMNVEV (reference sequence). Trimming took off 6 bases at V and 3 bases at J, with 12 bases between the two ends. The length of the CDR3 is 13 residues. The CDR3: CASRRDSYYEQYF. The CDR3 bases are TGTGCCAGCAGGCGGGACAGCTACTACGAGCAGTACTTC.

This rearrangement joins TRBV4-3 to TRBJ2-7; D uncertain. There are 14 residues in the CDR3. Germline loops: CDR1 LGHNA, CDR2 YSLEER. V was shortened by 1 base and J by 3 bases, with 10 bases between the two germline ends. This chain's CDR3 is CASSQGLLYYEQYF. The CDR3 nucleotides are TGCGCCAGCAGCCAAGGCCTACTCTACTACGAGCAGTACTTC.

This clone was seen just once. The V call is TRBV18, the J call TRBJ2-5; 9 bases are shared with TRBD1. The CDR3 totals 15 residues. V shed 6 bases and J 4 bases; nucleotides not matched to a gene: 9. Germline V CDR1 and CDR2: KGHSH, LQKENI. For the CDR3, the DNA is TGTGCCAGCTCCCTATCGGACAGGGGATCAGAGACCCAGTACTTC. Protein: CASSLSDRGSETQYF.

This clone was detected once. In DNA, the CDR3 is TGTGCCAGCAGCTTAATGGCAGGGGCCTACGAGCAGTACTTC. Its protein is CASSLMAGAYEQYF. This chain joins TRBV7-3 and TRBJ2-7, with a possible D match to TRBD1 (6 bases). Trimming left V 1 base short and J 2 bases short, with 9 bases between. Germline V gene sequence: CDR1 SGHTA, CDR2 FQGTGA. The CDR3 totals 14 residues. Complete variable domain (other parts from reference TRBV7-3 and TRBJ2-7): GAGVSQTPSNKVTEKGKYVELRCDPISGHTALYWYRQSLGQGPEFLIYFQGTGAADDSGLPNDRFFAVRPEGSVSTLKIQRTERGDSAVYLCASSLMAGAYEQYFGPGTRLTVT.

The chain couples TRBV6-5 to TRBJ2-3; 8 bases fit TRBD2. The V gene's germline CDR1 is MNHEY and CDR2 SVGAGI. The ends lost 4 bases at V and 6 bases at J; junction bases unmatched: 3. This CDR3 has 13 amino acids. CDR3 protein: CASSSRGGDTQYF. The CDR3 nucleotides read TGTGCCAGCAGTTCCCGGGGGGGTGATACGCAGTATTTT.

The chain has TRBV12-5 and TRBJ1-1; TRBD1 matches 10 bases. Germline lookup yields CDR1 LGHNT and CDR2 FRNRAP. The ends lost 9 bases at V and 4 bases at J; junction bases unmatched: 5. The CDR3 has 13 residues. The CDR3 spells CASIRQGATEAFF. CDR3 nucleotides: TGTGCTAGCATAAGACAGGGGGCCACTGAAGCTTTCTTT.

This clone was seen just once. The rearrangement joins TRBV7-2 to TRBJ1-5, with TRBD1 as a possible D gene (6 bases). The CDR3 covers 13 residues. Germline CDR1 reads SGHTA; CDR2 reads FQGNSA. V was shortened by 5 bases and J by 5 bases, with 10 bases between the two germline ends. The CDR3: CASSLNRDQPQHF. CDR3 coding DNA: TGTGCCAGCAGCCTTAACAGGGATCAGCCCCAGCATTTT.

The chain carries TRBV19 and TRBJ2-2; D perhaps matches TRBD2 (5 bases). Germline assignment: CDR1 LNHDA and CDR2 SQIVND (reference sequence). V was trimmed by 6 bases and J by 2 bases, leaving 16 bases between them. The CDR3 is 16 residues long. DNA for the CDR3: TGTGCCAGTAGAAACGCGAACGGACTTAACACCGGGGAGCTGTTTTTT. This sequence encodes CASRNANGLNTGELFF.

The V gene is TRBV20-1, the J gene TRBJ1-1, with D possibly being TRBD1 (6 bases). Trimming took off 6 bases at V and 5 bases at J, with 10 bases between the two ends. Germline values: CDR1 DFQATT, CDR2 SNEGSKA (reference sequence). The CDR3 loop spans 11 amino acids. CDR3 protein: CSANRVTEAFF. DNA for the CDR3: TGCAGTGCCAACAGGGTTACTGAAGCTTTCTTT.

This clone was found once. The chain links TRBV5-4 to TRBJ2-5; TRBD2 matches at 7 bases. The CDR3 runs 15 residues. CDR1 is SGHNT, CDR2 YYREEE, per germline (reference sequence). J gave up 1 base and V 1 base, and 4 bases lay outside the gene matches. The CDR3 is CASSLYPSGQETQYF. CDR3 in DNA: TGTGCCAGCAGCTTGTATCCTAGCGGCCAAGAGACCCAGTACTTC.

A remark on this clone: The same CDR3 can be traced to other DNA sequences in this sample. The chain has TRBV5-1 and TRBJ1-1; TRBD1 is a possible D gene (6 bases). The CDR3 is made up of 13 amino acids. Trimming shortened V by 4 bases and J by 1 base, and 8 bases separated the two germline ends. Germline assignment: CDR1 SGHRS and CDR2 YFSETQ. CDR3 sequence reads: CASSPQGNTEAFF. CDR3 DNA sequence: TGCGCCAGCAGCCCACAGGGGAACACTGAAGCTTTCTTT.

The genes are TRBV9 and TRBJ2-1; TRBD2 matches 9 bases. Germline V CDR1 and CDR2: SGDLS, YYNGEE. V shed 4 bases, J shed 6 bases, and the junction held 14 bases outside the gene matches. The CDR3 has 17 residues. CDR3 in amino acids: CASSPVFASGDFNEQFF. The CDR3 nucleotides read TGTGCCAGCAGCCCCGTTTTCGCTAGCGGGGATTTCAATGAGCAGTTCTTC.

Written as DNA, the CDR3 is TGTGCCTGGCGGGGGGCGGGGCTCAACACTGAAGCTTTCTTT. Translation gives CAWRGAGLNTEAFF. The chain links TRBV30 to TRBJ1-1; D may be TRBD1 (6 bases). The CDR3 extends over 14 amino acids. With 5 bases removed from V and 2 bases from J, the gap between germline ends came to 15 bases. Per germline, CDR1 GTSNPN and CDR2 SVGIG (reference sequence).

The chain has TRBV20-1 and TRBJ1-1, with D perhaps matching TRBD1 (5 bases). Trimming removed 6 bases from V and 8 bases from J, with 13 bases in between. The CDR3 consists of 11 residues. Germline CDR1 and CDR2: DFQATT and SNEGSKA (reference sequence). This CDR3 reads CSAIPQGEAFF. The CDR3 coding sequence is TGCAGTGCCATCCCCCAGGGCGAAGCTTTCTTT.

V gene TRBV7-3 combines with J gene TRBJ2-1, with D possibly matching TRBD2 (5 bases). V dropped 1 base and J dropped 10 bases, with 14 bases sitting between them. Germline V lookup: CDR1 SGHTA, CDR2 FQGTGA. This CDR3 is built from 14 residues. The CDR3: CASSLKAGEGEQFF. CDR3 coding DNA: TGTGCCAGCAGCTTAAAAGCTGGCGAGGGAGAGCAGTTCTTC.

The chain joins TRBV7-2 to TRBJ2-1, with TRBD2 matching over 9 bases. The CDR3 consists of 16 residues. CDR1 and CDR2 (germline): SGHTA, FQGNSA. The J segment lost 5 bases and the V segment lost 6 bases, leaving 11 bases of the junction unmatched. The CDR3 bases are TGTGCCAGCAGTCTCATTAGCGGGAGTCCTCACAATGAGCAGTTCTTC. This gives the protein CASSLISGSPHNEQFF.

The genes are TRBV7-3 and TRBJ2-3; 12 bases map to TRBD2. V shed 5 bases and J 7 bases; nucleotides not matched to a gene: 7. Germline V lookup: CDR1 SGHTA, CDR2 FQGTGA. This CDR3 has 15 amino acids. DNA of the CDR3: TGTGCCAGCAGCCCGACTAGCGGGAGTAGGCATACGCAGTATTTT. Translation gives CASSPTSGSRHTQYF.